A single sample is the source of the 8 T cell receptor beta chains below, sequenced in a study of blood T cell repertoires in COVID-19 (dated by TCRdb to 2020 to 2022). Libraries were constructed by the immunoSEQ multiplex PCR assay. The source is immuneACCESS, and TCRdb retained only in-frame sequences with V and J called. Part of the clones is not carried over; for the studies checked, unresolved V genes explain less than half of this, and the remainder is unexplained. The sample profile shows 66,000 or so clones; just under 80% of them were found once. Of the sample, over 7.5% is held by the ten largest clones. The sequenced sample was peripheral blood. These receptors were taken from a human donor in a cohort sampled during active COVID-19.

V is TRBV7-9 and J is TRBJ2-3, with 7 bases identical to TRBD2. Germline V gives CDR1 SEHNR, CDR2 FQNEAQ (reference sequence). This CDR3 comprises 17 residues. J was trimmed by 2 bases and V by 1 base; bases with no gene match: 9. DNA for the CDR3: TGTGCCAGCAGCTTAGATCAGGCGGGAGTGCTCACAGATACGCAGTATTTT. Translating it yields CASSLDQAGVLTDTQYF.

The CDR3 DNA reads as TGCGCCAGCAGCCACCGAACAGGGGGCAGTGGCACAGATACGCAGTATTTT. It codes for CASSHRTGGSGTDTQYF. V and J are TRBV5-1 and TRBJ2-3, with 9 bases aligning to TRBD1. The CDR3 has 17 amino acids. Trimming took 4 bases from V and 1 from J; bases not matched to a gene: 10. Germline V gives CDR1 SGHRS, CDR2 YFSETQ.

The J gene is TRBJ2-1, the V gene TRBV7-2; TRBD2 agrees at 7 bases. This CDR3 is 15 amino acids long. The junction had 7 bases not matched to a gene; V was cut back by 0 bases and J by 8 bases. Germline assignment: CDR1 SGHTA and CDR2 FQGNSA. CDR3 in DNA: TGTGCCAGCAGCTTAGCGCGGGAGCGGGCTCATGAGCAGTTCTTC. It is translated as CASSLARERAHEQFF.

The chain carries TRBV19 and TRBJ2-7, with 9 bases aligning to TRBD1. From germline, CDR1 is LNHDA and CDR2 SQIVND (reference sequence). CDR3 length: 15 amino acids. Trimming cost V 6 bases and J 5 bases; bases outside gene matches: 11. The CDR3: CASSSPGTGSHEQYF. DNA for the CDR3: TGTGCCAGTAGCAGCCCCGGGACAGGGTCCCACGAGCAGTACTTC.

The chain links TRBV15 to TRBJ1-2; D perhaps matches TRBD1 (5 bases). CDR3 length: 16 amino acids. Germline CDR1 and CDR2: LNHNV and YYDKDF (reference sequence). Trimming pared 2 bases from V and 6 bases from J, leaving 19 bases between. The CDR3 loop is CATSRRSGGEENGYTF. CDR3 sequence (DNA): TGTGCCACCAGCAGACGATCCGGGGGGGAAGAGAATGGCTACACCTTC.

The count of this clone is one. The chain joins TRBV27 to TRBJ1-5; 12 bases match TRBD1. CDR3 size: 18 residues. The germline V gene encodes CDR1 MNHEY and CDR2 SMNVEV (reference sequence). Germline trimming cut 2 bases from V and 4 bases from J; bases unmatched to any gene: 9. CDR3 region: CASSLGVGQGARNQPQHF. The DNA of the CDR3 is TGTGCCAGCAGTTTAGGAGTGGGACAGGGGGCACGGAATCAGCCCCAGCATTTT.

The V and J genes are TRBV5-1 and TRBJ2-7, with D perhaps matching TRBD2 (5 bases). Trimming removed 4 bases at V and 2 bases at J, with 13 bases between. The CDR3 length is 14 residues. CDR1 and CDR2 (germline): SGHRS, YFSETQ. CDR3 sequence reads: CASSPPWETYEQYF. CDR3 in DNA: TGCGCCAGCAGCCCCCCTTGGGAGACCTACGAGCAGTACTTC.

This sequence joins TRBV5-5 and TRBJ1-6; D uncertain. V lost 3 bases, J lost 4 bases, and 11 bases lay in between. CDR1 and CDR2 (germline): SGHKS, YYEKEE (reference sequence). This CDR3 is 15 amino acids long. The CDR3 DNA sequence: TGTGCCAGCAGCTCCGCCCTCCAGTATAATTCACCCCTCCACTTT. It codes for CASSSALQYNSPLHF.